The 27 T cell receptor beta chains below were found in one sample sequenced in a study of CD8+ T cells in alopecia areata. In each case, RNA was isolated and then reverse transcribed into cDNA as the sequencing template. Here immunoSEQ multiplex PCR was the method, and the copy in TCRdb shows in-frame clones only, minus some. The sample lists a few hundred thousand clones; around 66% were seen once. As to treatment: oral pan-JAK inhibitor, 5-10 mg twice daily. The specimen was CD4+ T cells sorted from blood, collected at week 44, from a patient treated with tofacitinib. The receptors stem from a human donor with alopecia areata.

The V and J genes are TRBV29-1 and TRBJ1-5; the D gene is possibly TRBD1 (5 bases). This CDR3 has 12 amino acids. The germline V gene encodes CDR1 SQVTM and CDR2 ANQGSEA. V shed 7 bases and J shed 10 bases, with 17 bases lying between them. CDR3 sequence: CSAKNAGFPQHF. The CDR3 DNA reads TGCAGCGCCAAAAATGCAGGGTTCCCCCAGCATTTT.

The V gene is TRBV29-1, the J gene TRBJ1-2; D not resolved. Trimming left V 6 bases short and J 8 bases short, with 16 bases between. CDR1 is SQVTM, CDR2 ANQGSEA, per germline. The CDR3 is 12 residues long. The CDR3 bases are TGCAGCGTCGGTGACATGGATGGGGGCTACACCTTC. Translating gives CSVGDMDGGYTF.

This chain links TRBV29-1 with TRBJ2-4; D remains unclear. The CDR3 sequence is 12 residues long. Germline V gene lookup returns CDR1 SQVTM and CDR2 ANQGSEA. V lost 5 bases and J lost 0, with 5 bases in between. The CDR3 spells CSVLVAKNIQYF. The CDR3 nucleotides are TGCAGCGTTCTAGTAGCCAAAAACATTCAGTACTTC.

This CDR3 is CSVHLARTQETQYF. The CDR3 DNA sequence: TGCAGCGTTCACTTGGCTCGGACCCAAGAGACCCAGTACTTC. The chain carries TRBV29-1 and TRBJ2-5; D gene unclear. The V and J ends lost 5 bases and 1 base respectively, with 14 bases between them. CDR1 SQVTM and CDR2 ANQGSEA come from the germline V gene. The CDR3 is made up of 14 amino acids.

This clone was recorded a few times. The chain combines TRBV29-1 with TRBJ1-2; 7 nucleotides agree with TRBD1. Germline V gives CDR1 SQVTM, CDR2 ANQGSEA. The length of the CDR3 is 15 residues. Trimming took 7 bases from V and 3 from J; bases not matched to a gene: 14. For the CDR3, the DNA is TGCAGCGCAGCCCGGGACAGCCAGTTAGACTATGGCTACACCTTC. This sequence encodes CSAARDSQLDYGYTF.

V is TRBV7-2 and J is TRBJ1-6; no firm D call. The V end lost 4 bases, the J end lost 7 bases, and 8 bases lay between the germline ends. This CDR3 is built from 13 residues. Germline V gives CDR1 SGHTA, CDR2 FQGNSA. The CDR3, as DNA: TGTGCCAGCAGCTACGGTGGGAATTCACCCCTCCACTTT. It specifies CASSYGGNSPLHF.

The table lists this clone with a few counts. CDR3 sequence: CAIDSGNTIYF. CDR3 DNA: TGTGCCATCGATTCTGGAAACACCATATATTTT. J is TRBJ1-3 and V is TRBV10-3; unclear D gene. Deletions cut 8 bases from V and 1 base from J, with 3 bases between. The germline CDR1 and CDR2 sequences are ENHRY and SYGVKD. The CDR3 extends over 11 amino acids.

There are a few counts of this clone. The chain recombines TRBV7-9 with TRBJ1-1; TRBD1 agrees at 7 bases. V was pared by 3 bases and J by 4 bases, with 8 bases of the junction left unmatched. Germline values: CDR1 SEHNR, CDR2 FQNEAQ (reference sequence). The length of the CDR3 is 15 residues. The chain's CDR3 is CASSFQTGMVTEAFF. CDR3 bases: TGTGCCAGCAGCTTCCAGACAGGGATGGTCACTGAAGCTTTCTTT. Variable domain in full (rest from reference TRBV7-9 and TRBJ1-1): DTGVSQNPRHKITKRGQNVTFRCDPISEHNRLYWYRQTLGQGPEFLTYFQNEAQLEKSRLLSDRFSAERPKGSFSTLEIQRTEQGDSAMYLCASSFQTGMVTEAFFGQGTRLTVV.

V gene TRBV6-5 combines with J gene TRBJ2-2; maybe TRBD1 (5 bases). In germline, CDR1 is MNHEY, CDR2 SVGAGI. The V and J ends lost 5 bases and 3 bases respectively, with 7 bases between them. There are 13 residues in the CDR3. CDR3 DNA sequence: TGTGCCAGCAGTGGACAATACACCGGGGAGCTGTTTTTT. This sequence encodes CASSGQYTGELFF.

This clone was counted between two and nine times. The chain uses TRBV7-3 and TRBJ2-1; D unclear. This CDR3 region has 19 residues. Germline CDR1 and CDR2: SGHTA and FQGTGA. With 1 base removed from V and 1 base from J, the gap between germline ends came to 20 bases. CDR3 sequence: CASSLNIHSPQSSYNEQFF. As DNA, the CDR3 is TGTGCCAGCAGCTTAAATATTCATTCTCCCCAGAGTTCCTACAATGAGCAGTTCTTC.

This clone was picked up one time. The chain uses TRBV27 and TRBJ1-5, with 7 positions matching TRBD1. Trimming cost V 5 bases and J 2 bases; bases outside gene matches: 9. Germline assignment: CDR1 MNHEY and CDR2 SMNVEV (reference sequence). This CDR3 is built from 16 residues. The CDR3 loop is CASSNRGGVGNQPQHF. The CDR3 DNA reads TGTGCCAGCAGTAACAGGGGAGGGGTGGGCAATCAGCCCCAGCATTTT.

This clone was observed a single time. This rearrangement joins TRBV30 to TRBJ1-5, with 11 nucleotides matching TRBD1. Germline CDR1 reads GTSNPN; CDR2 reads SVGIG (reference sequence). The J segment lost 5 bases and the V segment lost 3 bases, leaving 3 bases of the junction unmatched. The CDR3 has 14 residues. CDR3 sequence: CAWRGQGADQPQHF. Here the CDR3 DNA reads TGTGCCTGGAGAGGACAGGGGGCGGATCAGCCCCAGCATTTT.

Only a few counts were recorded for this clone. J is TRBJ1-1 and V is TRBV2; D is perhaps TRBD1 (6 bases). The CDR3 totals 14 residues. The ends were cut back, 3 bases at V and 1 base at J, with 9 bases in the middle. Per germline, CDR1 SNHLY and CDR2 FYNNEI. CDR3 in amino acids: CASSEEGENTEAFF. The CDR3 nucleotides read TGTGCCAGCAGTGAGGAGGGGGAGAACACTGAAGCTTTCTTT.

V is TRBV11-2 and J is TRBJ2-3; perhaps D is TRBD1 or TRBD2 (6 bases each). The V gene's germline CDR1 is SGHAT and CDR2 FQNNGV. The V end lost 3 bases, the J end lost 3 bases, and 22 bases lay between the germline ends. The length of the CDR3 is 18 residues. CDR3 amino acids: CASSFVTMGTGATDTQYF. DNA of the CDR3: TGTGCCAGCAGCTTTGTTACGATGGGGACGGGGGCGACAGATACGCAGTATTTT.

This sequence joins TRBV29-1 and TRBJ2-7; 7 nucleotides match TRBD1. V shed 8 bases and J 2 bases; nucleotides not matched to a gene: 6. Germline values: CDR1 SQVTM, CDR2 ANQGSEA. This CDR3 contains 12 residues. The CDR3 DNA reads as TGCAGCACTCGGGACAGAACCTACGAGCAGTACTTC. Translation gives CSTRDRTYEQYF.

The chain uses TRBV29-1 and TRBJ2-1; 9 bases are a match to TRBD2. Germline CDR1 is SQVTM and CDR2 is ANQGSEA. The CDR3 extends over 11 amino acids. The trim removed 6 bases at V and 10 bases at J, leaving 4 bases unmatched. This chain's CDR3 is CSVDLAGEQFF. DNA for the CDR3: TGCAGCGTCGATCTAGCGGGGGAGCAGTTCTTC.

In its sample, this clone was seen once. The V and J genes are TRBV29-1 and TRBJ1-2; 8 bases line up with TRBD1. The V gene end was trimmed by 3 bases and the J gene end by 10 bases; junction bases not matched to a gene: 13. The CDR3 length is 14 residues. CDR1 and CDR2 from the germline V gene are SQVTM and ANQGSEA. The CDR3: CSVDQSGGDFSYTF. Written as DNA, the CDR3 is TGCAGCGTTGATCAGTCAGGGGGCGATTTCTCCTACACCTTC.

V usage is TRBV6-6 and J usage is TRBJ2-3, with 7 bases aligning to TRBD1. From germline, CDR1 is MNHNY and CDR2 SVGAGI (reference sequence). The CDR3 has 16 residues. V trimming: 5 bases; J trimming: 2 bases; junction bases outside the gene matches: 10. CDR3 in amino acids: CASSPPGQLFTDTQYF. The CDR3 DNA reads TGTGCCAGCAGTCCGCCGGGACAGCTATTCACAGATACGCAGTATTTT.

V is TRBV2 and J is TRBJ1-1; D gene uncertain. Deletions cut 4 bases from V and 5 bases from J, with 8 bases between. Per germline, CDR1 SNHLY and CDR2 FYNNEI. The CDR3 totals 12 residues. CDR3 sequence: CASSGISTEAFF. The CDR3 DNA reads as TGTGCCAGCAGTGGGATTTCAACTGAAGCTTTCTTT.

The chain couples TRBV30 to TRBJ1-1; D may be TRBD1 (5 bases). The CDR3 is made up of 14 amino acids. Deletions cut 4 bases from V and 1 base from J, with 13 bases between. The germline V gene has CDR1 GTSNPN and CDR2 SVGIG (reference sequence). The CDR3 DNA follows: TGTGCCTGGACCTCTGGGGCGGGGAACACTGAAGCTTTCTTT. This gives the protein CAWTSGAGNTEAFF. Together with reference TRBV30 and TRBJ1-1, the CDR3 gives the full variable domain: SQTIHQWPATLVQPVGSPLSLECTVEGTSNPNLYWYRQAAGRGLQLLFYSVGIGQISSEVPQNLSASRPQDRQFILSSKKLLLSDSGFYLCAWTSGAGNTEAFFGQGTRLTVV.

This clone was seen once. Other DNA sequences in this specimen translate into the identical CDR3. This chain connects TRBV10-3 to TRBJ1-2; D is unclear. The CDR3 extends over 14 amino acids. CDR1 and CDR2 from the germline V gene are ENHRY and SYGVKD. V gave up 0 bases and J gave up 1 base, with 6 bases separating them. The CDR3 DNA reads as TGTGCCATCAGTGAGTCAGTCAGTAACTATGGCTACACCTTC. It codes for CAISESVSNYGYTF.

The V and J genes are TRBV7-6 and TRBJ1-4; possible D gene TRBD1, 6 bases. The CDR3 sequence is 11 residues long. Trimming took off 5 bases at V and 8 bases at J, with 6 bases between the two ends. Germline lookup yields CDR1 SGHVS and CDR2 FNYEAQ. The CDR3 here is CASSQGEKLFF. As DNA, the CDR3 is TGTGCCAGCAGCCAGGGGGAAAAACTGTTTTTT. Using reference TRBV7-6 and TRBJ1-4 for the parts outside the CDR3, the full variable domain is GAGVSQSPRYKVTKRGQDVALRCDPISGHVSLYWYRQALGQGPEFLTYFNYEAQQDKSGLPNDRFSAERPEGSISTLTIQRTEQRDSAMYRCASSQGEKLFFGSGTQLSVL.

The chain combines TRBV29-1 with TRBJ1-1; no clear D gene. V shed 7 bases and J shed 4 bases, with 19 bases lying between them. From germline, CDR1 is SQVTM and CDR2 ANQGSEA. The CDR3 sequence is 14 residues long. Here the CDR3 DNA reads TGCAGCGCCAGTGGTCTAGCATCATCCACTGAAGCTTTCTTT. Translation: CSASGLASSTEAFF.

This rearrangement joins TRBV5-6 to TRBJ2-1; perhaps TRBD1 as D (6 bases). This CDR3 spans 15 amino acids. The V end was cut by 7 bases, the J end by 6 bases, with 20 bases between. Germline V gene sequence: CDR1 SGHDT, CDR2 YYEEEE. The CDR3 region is CASAPDRTYSNEQFF. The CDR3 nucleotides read TGTGCCAGCGCACCGGACAGAACCTACTCCAATGAGCAGTTCTTC. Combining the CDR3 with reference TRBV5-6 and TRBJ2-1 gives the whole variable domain DAGVTQSPTHLIKTRGQQVTLRCSPKSGHDTVSWYQQALGQGPQFIFQYYEEEERQRGNFPDRFSGHQFPNYSSELNVNALLLGDSALYLCASAPDRTYSNEQFFGPGTRLTVL.

CDR3 sequence: CASSQDSGPSRAFF. The DNA for the CDR3 is TGCGCCAGCAGCCAAGATTCAGGGCCATCAAGAGCTTTCTTT. J is TRBJ1-1 and V is TRBV4-3; a weak D match, TRBD1 (5 bases). Trimming left V 0 bases short and J 10 bases short, with 15 bases between. This CDR3 is 14 amino acids long. Germline loops: CDR1 LGHNA, CDR2 YSLEER.

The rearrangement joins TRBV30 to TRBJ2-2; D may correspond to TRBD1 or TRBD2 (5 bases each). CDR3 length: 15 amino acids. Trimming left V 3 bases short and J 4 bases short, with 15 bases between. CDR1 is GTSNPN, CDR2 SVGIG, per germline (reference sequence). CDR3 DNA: TGTGCCTGGAGATCGGGGCAGGAATTCACCGGGGAGCTGTTTTTT. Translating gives CAWRSGQEFTGELFF.

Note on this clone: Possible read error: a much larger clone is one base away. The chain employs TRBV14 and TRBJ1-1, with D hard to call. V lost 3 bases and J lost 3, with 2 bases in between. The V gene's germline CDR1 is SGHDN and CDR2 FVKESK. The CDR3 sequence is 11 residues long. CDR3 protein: CASSQDTEAFF. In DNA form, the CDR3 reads TGTGCCAGCAGCCAGGACACTGAAGCTTTCTTT.